These 19 T cell receptor beta chains came from one sample sequenced in a study of blood T cell repertoires in COVID-19. Measured with immunoSEQ multiplex PCR; TCRdb has only the in-frame clones, and not every one. The repertoire holds 220,000 or so clones, with about 80% as singletons. Input material: peripheral blood. The origin of the receptors is a woman in her 30s who had recovered from COVID-19.

A remark on this clone: This sequence may be a read error, since a much larger clone differs from it by one base. The V and J genes are TRBV10-1 and TRBJ2-2, with D hard to call. CDR3 length: 11 residues. The germline gives CDR1 WNHNN, CDR2 SYGVQD (reference sequence). The CDR3 loop is CATIHTRELFF. The CDR3 DNA is TGCGCCACCATCCACACCAGGGAGCTGTTTTTT.

The chain links TRBV5-4 to TRBJ2-1; D gene uncertain. V was trimmed by 4 bases and J by 8 bases, leaving 19 bases between them. In germline, CDR1 is SGHNT, CDR2 YYREEE (reference sequence). The CDR3 is 15 amino acids. CDR3 amino acids: CASSAARASTHEQFF. The DNA of the CDR3 is TGTGCCAGCAGCGCGGCCCGTGCGTCAACCCATGAGCAGTTCTTC.

This clone is a singleton in its sample. This chain links TRBV6-5 with TRBJ2-7; D unclear. Germline assignment: CDR1 MNHEY and CDR2 SVGAGI. V lost 6 bases and J 3 bases, leaving 6 bases between the germline ends. The CDR3 contains 11 residues. The CDR3 nucleotides read TGTGCCAGCAGCCACTACTACGAGCAGTACTTC. Its translation: CASSHYYEQYF.

CDR3: CATSRVGGGYGYTF. The CDR3 DNA follows: TGTGCCACCAGCAGAGTGGGGGGTGGCTATGGCTACACCTTC. The rearrangement joins TRBV15 to TRBJ1-2; the D gene is possibly TRBD1 (5 bases). Trimming stripped 1 base from V and 4 bases from J, with 10 bases between. The CDR3 is made up of 14 amino acids. The germline V gene encodes CDR1 LNHNV and CDR2 YYDKDF (reference sequence).

The chain couples TRBV18 to TRBJ1-1; unclear D gene. The ends were cut back, 0 bases at V and 6 bases at J, with 17 bases in the middle. CDR3 length: 16 amino acids. Germline values: CDR1 KGHSH, CDR2 LQKENI. This CDR3 is CASSPPGGNIRAEAFF. In nucleotides, the CDR3 is TGTGCCAGCTCACCACCAGGAGGCAATATCCGAGCTGAAGCTTTCTTT.

This chain connects TRBV4-2 to TRBJ2-1, with 9 bases fitting TRBD2. The CDR3 totals 17 residues. J gave up 4 bases and V 0 bases, and 7 bases lay outside the gene matches. Germline assignment: CDR1 LGHNA and CDR2 YNFKEQ. The CDR3 here is CASSQDVAGGVYNEQFF. CDR3 bases: TGTGCCAGCAGCCAAGACGTCGCGGGAGGGGTTTACAATGAGCAGTTCTTC.

V is TRBV19 and J is TRBJ2-6, with D perhaps matching TRBD2 (6 bases). Germline V gives CDR1 LNHDA, CDR2 SQIVND (reference sequence). V was cut by 3 bases and J by 1 base, with 7 bases left in between. CDR3 length: 15 residues. The DNA for the CDR3 is TGTGCCAGTAGTATCCGGGGGTCTGGGGCCAACGTCCTGACTTTC. The encoded protein is CASSIRGSGANVLTF.

The chain carries TRBV14 and TRBJ1-2; TRBD1 agrees at 8 bases. The trim removed 3 bases at V and 2 bases at J, leaving 8 bases unmatched. Germline V gene data show CDR1 as SGHDN and CDR2 as FVKESK. CDR3 length: 16 residues. The CDR3 region is CASSHYWDRRNYGYTF. CDR3 in DNA: TGTGCCAGCAGCCATTACTGGGACAGGAGAAACTATGGCTACACCTTC.

This chain joins TRBV20-1 and TRBJ2-1; no definite D call. With 4 bases removed from V and 3 bases from J, the gap between germline ends came to 4 bases. The CDR3 contains 11 residues. Per germline, CDR1 DFQATT and CDR2 SNEGSKA (reference sequence). In DNA form, the CDR3 reads TGCAGTGCTACAGGCTACAATGAGCAGTTCTTC. The encoded protein is CSATGYNEQFF.

J is TRBJ2-5 and V is TRBV4-2; perhaps TRBD2 as D (5 bases). Trimming pared 1 base from V and 5 bases from J, leaving 8 bases between. This CDR3 is built from 13 residues. The germline CDR1 and CDR2 sequences are LGHNA and YNFKEQ. The CDR3 region is CASSQGEFETQYF. As DNA, the CDR3 is TGTGCCAGCAGCCAAGGGGAGTTCGAGACCCAGTACTTC.

The chain combines TRBV30 with TRBJ2-2; 7 nucleotides match TRBD2. Germline CDR1 GTSNPN, CDR2 SVGIG (reference sequence). After removal of 8 bases from V and 2 bases from J, the junction contained 5 bases not matched to a gene. The CDR3 is 13 residues long. The CDR3 here is CATQRGNTGELFF. The CDR3 DNA sequence: TGTGCCACTCAGCGGGGTAACACCGGGGAGCTGTTTTTT. Based on the CDR3 plus reference TRBV30 and TRBJ2-2, the full variable domain is SQTIHQWPATLVQPVGSPLSLECTVEGTSNPNLYWYRQAAGRGLQLLFYSVGIGQISSEVPQNLSASRPQDRQFILSSKKLLLSDSGFYLCATQRGNTGELFFGEGSRLTVL.

This clone was recorded once. V and J are TRBV7-3 and TRBJ2-3; TRBD2 matches 8 bases. The CDR3 is 14 residues long. V shed 5 bases, J shed 0 bases, and the junction held 1 base outside the gene matches. CDR1 is SGHTA and CDR2 is FQGTGA in the germline V gene. CDR3 nucleotide sequence: TGTGCCAGCAGCCCTAGCGGGAGCACAGATACGCAGTATTTT. Residues: CASSPSGSTDTQYF.

The chain carries TRBV19 and TRBJ1-3; no definite D call. The CDR3 loop spans 15 amino acids. The V and J ends lost 3 bases and 4 bases respectively, with 13 bases between them. The germline CDR1 and CDR2 sequences are LNHDA and SQIVND (reference sequence). Written as DNA, the CDR3 is TGTGCCAGTAGTATGGCGTCCACGGAGGGAAACACCATATATTTT. Amino acids: CASSMASTEGNTIYF. The whole variable domain, remainder taken from reference TRBV19 and TRBJ1-3, is DGGITQSPKYLFRKEGQNVTLSCEQNLNHDAMYWYRQDPGQGLRLIYYSQIVNDFQKGDIAEGYSVSREKKESFPLTVTSAQKNPTAFYLCASSMASTEGNTIYFGEGSWLTVV.

In its sample, this clone was seen a few times. The chain links TRBV6-6 to TRBJ1-6; D unclear. CDR3 length: 12 residues. The V gene's germline CDR1 is MNHNY and CDR2 SVGAGI (reference sequence). The V end was cut by 8 bases, the J end by 2 bases, with 4 bases between. CDR3 loop: CASRAYNSPLHF. CDR3 DNA sequence: TGTGCCAGCCGCGCCTATAATTCACCCCTCCACTTT.

The rearrangement links TRBV5-1 to TRBJ2-2; 14 nucleotides align to TRBD2. The junction had 3 bases not matched to a gene; V was cut back by 3 bases and J by 8 bases. This CDR3 spans 15 amino acids. The germline V gene has CDR1 SGHRS and CDR2 YFSETQ. CDR3 in DNA: TGCGCCAGCAGCTCGGGACTAGCGGGAGAAGGGGAGCTGTTTTTT. It codes for CASSSGLAGEGELFF.

The chain employs TRBV28 and TRBJ2-3, with TRBD2 matching 11 bases. This CDR3 contains 16 residues. Germline loops: CDR1 MDHEN, CDR2 SYDVKM. Unmatched junction bases numbered 3, after V lost 3 bases and J lost 1 base. CDR3 protein: CASSFLAGGGTDTQYF. CDR3 DNA sequence: TGTGCCAGCAGTTTTCTAGCGGGAGGTGGCACAGATACGCAGTATTTT.

The rearrangement links TRBV9 to TRBJ1-4, with TRBD1 identical over 7 bases. V lost 3 bases, J lost 8 bases, and 7 bases stayed unmatched. CDR1 is SGDLS, CDR2 YYNGEE, per germline. The CDR3 has 14 residues. CDR3: CASSEGAEEEKLFF. As DNA, the CDR3 is TGTGCCAGCAGCGAGGGGGCGGAAGAAGAAAAACTGTTTTTT.

V usage is TRBV6-5 and J usage is TRBJ1-1; D is unresolved. Trimming removed 0 bases from V and 7 bases from J, with 6 bases in between. This CDR3 spans 12 amino acids. CDR1 is MNHEY, CDR2 SVGAGI, per germline. The CDR3 coding sequence is TGTGCCAGCAGTTACTCCCGGGGTGAAGCTTTCTTT. This encodes CASSYSRGEAFF.

The CDR3 DNA is TGTGCCAGCCTCGGGGAGCCGGCCTACGAGCAGTACTTC. It translates to CASLGEPAYEQYF. The gene calls are TRBV28 and TRBJ2-7, with D possibly matching TRBD2 (5 bases). Trimming shortened V by 8 bases and J by 2 bases, and 13 bases separated the two germline ends. The CDR3 has 13 amino acids. Germline V gene sequence: CDR1 MDHEN, CDR2 SYDVKM.